The 10 T cell receptor beta chains below all came from one sample that was sequenced in a study of cytomegalovirus exposure and HLA in healthy donors. PCR used 60 Vbeta primers and 13 Jbeta primers. Here immunoSEQ multiplex PCR was the method, and the copy in TCRdb shows in-frame clones only, minus some. The sample lists 160,000 or so clones, 81% occurring once. Sequencing was done on a sample of PBMCs. The source of these receptors is a man aged 45-65 years in good health and CMV-seropositive.

The J gene is TRBJ1-4, the V gene TRBV10-3; possibly TRBD1 for D (5 bases). The V gene's germline CDR1 is ENHRY and CDR2 SYGVKD. Trimming stripped 0 bases from V and 7 bases from J, with 6 bases between. This CDR3 region has 13 residues. The CDR3 bases are TGTGCCATCAGTGAGTCGGGGGGTGAAAAACTGTTTTTT. Translated: CAISESGGEKLFF.

The J gene is TRBJ2-3, the V gene TRBV4-3; tentatively, D is TRBD2 (5 bases). Trimming removed 0 bases at V and 8 bases at J, with 12 bases between. In germline, CDR1 is LGHNA, CDR2 YSLEER. The CDR3 contains 14 residues. The CDR3 protein is CASSQEKREGTQYF. The CDR3 DNA sequence: TGCGCCAGCAGCCAAGAAAAGCGAGAGGGTACGCAGTATTTT.

This chain joins TRBV6-5 and TRBJ2-7; 8 bases line up with TRBD1. This CDR3 contains 15 residues. The germline gives CDR1 MNHEY, CDR2 SVGAGI. Trimming at V came to 2 bases and at J to 3 bases, leaving 6 bases not matched to a gene. CDR3: CASSYGGTGDYEQYF. CDR3 nucleotide sequence: TGTGCCAGCAGTTACGGAGGGACAGGTGACTACGAGCAGTACTTC.

The chain employs TRBV6-5 and TRBJ1-2; maybe TRBD1 (6 bases). The CDR3 contains 13 residues. Trimming pared 6 bases from V and 7 bases from J, leaving 15 bases between. Germline V gives CDR1 MNHEY, CDR2 SVGAGI. CDR3 in amino acids: CASSQDSVSGYTF. CDR3 coding DNA: TGTGCCAGCAGCCAGGACAGCGTTTCTGGCTACACCTTC.

The chain recombines TRBV28 with TRBJ1-2; 10 bases line up with TRBD1. The CDR3 contains 16 residues. Trimming removed 2 bases from V and 4 bases from J; junction bases left unmatched: 7. The germline V gene encodes CDR1 MDHEN and CDR2 SYDVKM. The CDR3 loop reads CASSLPTGTGVYGYTF. In nucleotides, the CDR3 is TGTGCCAGCAGTTTACCCACCGGGACAGGGGTCTATGGCTACACCTTC.

The CDR3 bases are TGTGCCTGGAGTGTAATGGGGGGGGAAGAGACCCAGTACTTC. Translated, it gives CAWSVMGGEETQYF. The chain carries TRBV30 and TRBJ2-5, with TRBD2 matching 7 bases. CDR3 length: 14 amino acids. V lost 0 bases and J lost 3; bases outside the gene matches: 4. Germline-derived CDR1 and CDR2 are GTSNPN and SVGIG (reference sequence).

Only one count was recorded for this clone. The rearrangement uses TRBV18 and TRBJ2-3, with TRBD1 identical over 7 bases. CDR3 length: 14 amino acids. Unmatched junction bases numbered 6, after V lost 4 bases and J lost 5 bases. CDR1 and CDR2 (germline): KGHSH, LQKENI. CDR3 nucleotides: TGTGCCAGCTCACGACCGGGACAGATAGATACGCAGTATTTT. Its translation: CASSRPGQIDTQYF.

The rearrangement joins TRBV12-2 to TRBJ1-3. TRBV12-2 is termed a pseudogene. The CDR3 extends over 18 amino acids. The CDR3 is CASRLGKGRAGAGNTIYF. The CDR3 DNA reads TGTGCAAGTCGCTTAGGCAAAGGTCGGGCGGGAGCTGGAAACACCATATATTTT.

This chain uses TRBV2 with TRBJ1-1, with 7 bases aligning to TRBD1. Trimming at V came to 8 bases and at J to 5 bases, leaving 17 bases not matched to a gene. The CDR3 covers 16 residues. Looked up from germline, CDR1 is SNHLY and CDR2 is FYNNEI. CDR3 in amino acids: CASRREQGGGGTEAFF. Written as DNA, the CDR3 is TGTGCCAGCCGCAGGGAGCAGGGGGGAGGCGGGACTGAAGCTTTCTTT.

The genes are TRBV4-3 and TRBJ2-2; 7 positions agree with TRBD2. Trimming cost V 0 bases and J 4 bases; bases outside gene matches: 8. This CDR3 contains 17 residues. Germline V lookup: CDR1 LGHNA, CDR2 YSLEER. CDR3 in amino acids: CASSQEGVAGCTGELFF. The CDR3 DNA follows: TGCGCCAGCAGCCAAGAGGGAGTAGCGGGTTGCACCGGGGAGCTGTTTTTT.